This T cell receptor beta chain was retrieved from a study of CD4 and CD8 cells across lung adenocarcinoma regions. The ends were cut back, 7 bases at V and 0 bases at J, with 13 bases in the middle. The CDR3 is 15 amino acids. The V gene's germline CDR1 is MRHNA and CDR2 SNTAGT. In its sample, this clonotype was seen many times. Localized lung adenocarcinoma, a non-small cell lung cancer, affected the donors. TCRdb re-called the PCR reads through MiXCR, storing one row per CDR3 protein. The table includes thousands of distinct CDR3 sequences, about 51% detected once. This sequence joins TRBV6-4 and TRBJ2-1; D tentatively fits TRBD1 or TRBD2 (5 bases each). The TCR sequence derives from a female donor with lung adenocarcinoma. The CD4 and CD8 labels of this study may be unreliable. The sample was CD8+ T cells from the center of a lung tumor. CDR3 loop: CASKLDSSSYNEQFF. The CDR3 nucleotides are TGTGCCAGCAAACTAGACAGTAGCTCCTACAATGAGCAGTTCTTC.